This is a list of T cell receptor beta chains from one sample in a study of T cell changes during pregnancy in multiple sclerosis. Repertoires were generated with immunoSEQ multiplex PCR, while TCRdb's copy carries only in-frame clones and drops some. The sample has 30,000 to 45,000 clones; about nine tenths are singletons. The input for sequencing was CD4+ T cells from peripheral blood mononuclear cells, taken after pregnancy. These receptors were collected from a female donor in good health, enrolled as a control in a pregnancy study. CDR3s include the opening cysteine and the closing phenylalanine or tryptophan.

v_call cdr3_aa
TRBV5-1 CASSLEGLEGYTF
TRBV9 CASSFGTGGSYEQYF
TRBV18 CASSSGGSSSYEQYF
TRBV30 CAWAGLAETQYF
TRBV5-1 CASNAGPGNTIYF
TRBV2 CASRALGQVYGYTF
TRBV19 CASSRTSGRITGEQFF
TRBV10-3 CAISPGTGVTGANVLTF
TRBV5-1 CASSARHRENNEQFF
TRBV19 CATSGGGVTNEKLFF
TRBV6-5 CASSIGTTSAQYF
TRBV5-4 CATNPRGRGETEAFF
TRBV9 CASSVQVSYQETQYF
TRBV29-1 CSGGQATYNEQFF
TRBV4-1 CASSKPQGENQPQHF
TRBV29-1 CSVERGTGAHGYTF
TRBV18 CASSPSTAYSGNTIYF
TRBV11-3 CASSLEALNEAFF
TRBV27 CASSLGTSGGTDTQYF
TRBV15 CATSSSLATNYGYTF
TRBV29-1 CSVDLTGGPGELFF
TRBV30 CAWIVGTAWLF
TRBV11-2 CASSPSGARHEQFF
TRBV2 CASSDGSSYNSPLHF
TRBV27 CASRQWGGAGTQYF
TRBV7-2 CASSLGAGGPTDTQYF
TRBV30 CAWSVHSGGETQYF
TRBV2 CASTPPGVSNQPQHF
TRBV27 CASSTTYEQYF
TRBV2 CASIRDRALEAFF
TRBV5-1 CASSLEGLARTDTQYF
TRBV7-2 CASTWGQLNTEAFF
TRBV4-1 CASSPLGTGSYEQYF
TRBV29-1 CSVRLDLMVNEQFF
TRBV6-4 CASSAETPRGEQYF
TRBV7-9 CASEGTYSYEQYF
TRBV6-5 CASANGGQNYEQYF
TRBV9 CASSVVPKGLAGVRDTGELFF
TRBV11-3 CASSPGLAENIQYF
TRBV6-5 CASTNRTSGANVLTF
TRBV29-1 CSVAPGALEQYF
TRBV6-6 CASSPKNRGNQPQHF
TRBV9 CASSVELGGQGASAEQYF
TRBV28 CASSLTGTGQPQHF
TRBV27 CASSLSRGGKNSPLHF
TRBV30 CAWTSRIGETQYF
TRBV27 CASRDRLAGAETQYF
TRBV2 CASSESRDRGPGETQYF
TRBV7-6 CASSLAGGYANYGYTF